These 14 T cell receptor beta chains were sequenced from one sample in a study of neoadjuvant nivolumab and ipilimumab in lung cancer (dated by TCRdb to 2020 to 2022). Per the publication, the time point label means: pretherapy, before neoadjuvant immune checkpoint inhibitors. Receptor libraries were prepared by the immunoSEQ multiplex PCR assay. TCRdb holds this immuneACCESS table with in-frame rearrangements only. Some clones are missing; in checked studies, unresolved V genes explain under half, and the rest has no known cause. The sample profile shows about 20,000 clones; over 70% of them were found once. The top ten constitute 2.1% of the sample. The material was peripheral blood, obtained before neoadjuvant nivolumab, alone or with ipilimumab. The receptors were gathered from an adult with non-small cell lung cancer.

The chain uses TRBV30 and TRBJ2-1; D is undetermined. With 2 bases removed from V and 7 bases from J, the gap between germline ends came to 6 bases. There are 11 residues in the CDR3. CDR1 is GTSNPN and CDR2 is SVGIG in the germline V gene (reference sequence). The CDR3 bases are TGTGCCTGGAGTCCTAAAAATGAGCAGTTCTTC. This sequence encodes CAWSPKNEQFF.

This clone was seen a handful of times. V and J are TRBV6-5 and TRBJ1-1, with 7 bases aligning to TRBD1. The CDR3 spans 15 residues. Germline values: CDR1 MNHEY, CDR2 SVGAGI. V shed 0 bases, J shed 0 bases, and the junction held 1 base outside the gene matches. This chain's CDR3 is CASSYSTGLNTEAFF. CDR3 sequence (DNA): TGTGCCAGCAGTTACTCGACAGGGTTGAACACTGAAGCTTTCTTT.

The chain links TRBV5-6 to TRBJ1-3; D might be TRBD1 (5 bases). Per germline, CDR1 SGHDT and CDR2 YYEEEE. This CDR3 has 13 amino acids. With 5 bases removed from V and 4 bases from J, the gap between germline ends came to 10 bases. This CDR3 is CASRGALGNTIYF. CDR3 nucleotide sequence: TGTGCCAGCAGAGGGGCACTCGGAAACACCATATATTTT. The full variable domain, completed using reference TRBV5-6 and TRBJ1-3, is DAGVTQSPTHLIKTRGQQVTLRCSPKSGHDTVSWYQQALGQGPQFIFQYYEEEERQRGNFPDRFSGHQFPNYSSELNVNALLLGDSALYLCASRGALGNTIYFGEGSWLTVV.

The V call is TRBV6-5, the J call TRBJ1-1; 7 bases fit TRBD1. The CDR3 consists of 13 residues. Germline V gene sequence: CDR1 MNHEY, CDR2 SVGAGI. V trimming: 6 bases; J trimming: 9 bases; junction bases outside the gene matches: 10. The CDR3 sequence: CASRNTGQPKAFF. CDR3 nucleotide sequence: TGTGCCAGCAGGAACACGGGACAGCCTAAAGCTTTCTTT.

The V call is TRBV11-1, the J call TRBJ2-3; 11 positions agree with TRBD2. Germline CDR1 and CDR2: SGHAT and FQDESV (reference sequence). Unmatched junction bases numbered 4, after V lost 3 bases and J lost 2 bases. This CDR3 is 16 amino acids long. The CDR3 DNA follows: TGTGCCAGCAGCTTCTCGACTAGCGGGGCCACAGATACGCAGTATTTT. Its translation is CASSFSTSGATDTQYF. The full variable domain, in which reference TRBV11-1 and TRBJ2-3 provide the parts outside the CDR3, is EAEVAQSPRYKITEKSQAVAFWCDPISGHATLYWYRQILGQGPELLVQFQDESVVDDSQLPKDRFSAERLKGVDSTLKIQPAELGDSAMYLCASSFSTSGATDTQYFGPGTRLTVL.

V is TRBV25-1 and J is TRBJ1-3; D perhaps matches TRBD1 (6 bases). The V gene lost 6 bases and the J gene lost 0 bases, with 9 bases spanning the gap. Germline V CDR1 and CDR2: MGHDK, SYGVNS. The CDR3 is 14 amino acids. The CDR3, as DNA: TGTGCCAGCAGCCTGGGGGCCTCTGGAAACACCATATATTTT. It encodes CASSLGASGNTIYF.

The rearrangement uses TRBV30 and TRBJ2-1, with TRBD2 matching over 7 bases. With 3 bases clipped from V and 8 bases from J, the junction kept 13 bases outside the gene matches. The V gene's germline CDR1 is GTSNPN and CDR2 SVGIG (reference sequence). The CDR3 has 15 amino acids. The CDR3 DNA reads TGTGCCTGGAGATTAGGAGGGAGGGAGTGGGATGAGCAGTTCTTC. Its translation: CAWRLGGREWDEQFF. The full variable domain, in which reference TRBV30 and TRBJ2-1 provide the parts outside the CDR3, is SQTIHQWPATLVQPVGSPLSLECTVEGTSNPNLYWYRQAAGRGLQLLFYSVGIGQISSEVPQNLSASRPQDRQFILSSKKLLLSDSGFYLCAWRLGGREWDEQFFGPGTRLTVL.

This chain links TRBV7-2 with TRBJ2-4; perhaps D is TRBD1 or TRBD2 (5 bases each). Between the trimmed V and J ends, which lost 5 bases and 6 bases, there was a span of 11 bases. The germline V gene has CDR1 SGHTA and CDR2 FQGNSA. The CDR3 length is 13 residues. The DNA for the CDR3 is TGTGCCAGCAGCCCCGGGACGGGAAACATTCAGTACTTC. Amino acids: CASSPGTGNIQYF.

By frequency in the sample, this clone is medium-sized (0.01 to 0.1%). The V call is TRBV6-1, the J call TRBJ2-2; D remains unclear. The germline V gene has CDR1 MNHNS and CDR2 SASEGT. The CDR3 is 13 residues long. Here the CDR3 reads CASGVQDTGELFF. DNA of the CDR3: TGTGCGAGTGGAGTTCAGGACACCGGGGAGCTGTTTTTT.

The chain carries TRBV11-3 and TRBJ2-7, with 8 positions matching TRBD1. This CDR3 comprises 20 residues. Unmatched junction bases numbered 25, after V lost 2 bases and J lost 7 bases. Per germline, CDR1 SGHNT and CDR2 YENEEA. CDR3 nucleotides: TGTGCCAGCAGCTTACTATCCGAGCGGTCATGGACAGGGTCTTCGGGGGAGCAGTACTTC. The encoded protein is CASSLLSERSWTGSSGEQYF.

The chain combines TRBV7-9 with TRBJ2-5, with 7 bases lining up with TRBD2. The CDR3 has 14 residues. Germline CDR1 SEHNR, CDR2 FQNEAQ (reference sequence). After removal of 3 bases from V and 2 bases from J, the junction contained 3 bases not matched to a gene. Here the CDR3 DNA reads TGTGCCAGCAGCTTTGCTAGCGGACAAGAGACCCAGTACTTC. This translates into CASSFASGQETQYF.

The chain is built from TRBV18 and TRBJ2-3; D uncertain. The CDR3 covers 13 residues. V shed 2 bases and J shed 3 bases, with 6 bases lying between them. Germline V gene lookup returns CDR1 KGHSH and CDR2 LQKENI. The CDR3 DNA follows: TGTGCCAGCTCACCATCTCTAACAGATACGCAGTATTTT. This encodes CASSPSLTDTQYF. Supplemented by reference TRBV18 and TRBJ2-3, the full variable domain reads NAGVMQNPRHLVRRRGQEARLRCSPMKGHSHVYWYRQLPEEGLKFMVYLQKENIIDESGMPKERFSAEFPKEGPSILRIQQVVRGDSAAYFCASSPSLTDTQYFGPGTRLTVL.

The chain recombines TRBV7-9 with TRBJ2-2, with TRBD2 identical over 12 bases. The CDR3 loop spans 18 amino acids. The germline gives CDR1 SEHNR, CDR2 FQNEAQ (reference sequence). V lost 5 bases, J lost 4 bases, and 11 bases stayed unmatched. This CDR3 is CASSGPPTSGSGTGELFF. The CDR3 DNA sequence: TGTGCCAGCAGCGGTCCCCCGACTAGCGGGAGTGGCACCGGGGAGCTGTTTTTT.

This clone has more than one count but fewer than ten. This chain connects TRBV7-9 to TRBJ2-6; the match to TRBD1 covers 9 bases. CDR3 size: 18 residues. V lost 7 bases and J lost 0; bases outside the gene matches: 10. CDR1 SEHNR and CDR2 FQNEAQ come from the germline V gene (reference sequence). CDR3 nucleotides: TGTGCCAGCACCGGAGACAGGGGGGATAGCTCTGGGGCCAACGTCCTGACTTTC. Translation gives CASTGDRGDSSGANVLTF.